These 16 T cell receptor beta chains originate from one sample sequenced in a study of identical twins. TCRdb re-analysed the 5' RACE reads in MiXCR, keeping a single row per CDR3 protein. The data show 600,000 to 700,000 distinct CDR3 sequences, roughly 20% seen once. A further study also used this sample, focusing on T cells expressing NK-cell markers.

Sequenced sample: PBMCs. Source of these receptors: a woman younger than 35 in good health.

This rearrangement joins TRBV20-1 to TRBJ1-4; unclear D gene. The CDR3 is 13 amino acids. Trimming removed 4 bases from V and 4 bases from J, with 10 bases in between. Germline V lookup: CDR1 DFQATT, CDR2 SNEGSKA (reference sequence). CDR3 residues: CSATRDGNEKLFF. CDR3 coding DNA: TGCAGTGCTACCAGAGACGGTAATGAAAAACTGTTTTTT.

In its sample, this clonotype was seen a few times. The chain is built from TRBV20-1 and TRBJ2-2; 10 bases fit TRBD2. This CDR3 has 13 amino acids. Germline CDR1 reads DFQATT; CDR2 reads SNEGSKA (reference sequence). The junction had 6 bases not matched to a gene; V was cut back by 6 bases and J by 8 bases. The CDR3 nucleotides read TGCAGTGCGCCTGGACTAGCGGCTGGGGAGCTGTTTTTT. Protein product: CSAPGLAAGELFF.

The CDR3, as DNA: TGCAGTGCTCCGGGGGGGCGGGAGCAGTTCTTC. Translated: CSAPGGREQFF. V gene TRBV20-1 combines with J gene TRBJ2-1; 8 bases match TRBD2. The length of the CDR3 is 11 residues. CDR1 and CDR2 (germline): DFQATT, SNEGSKA (reference sequence). The trim removed 5 bases at V and 10 bases at J, leaving 4 bases unmatched.

The CDR3 reads CASSISSETNYGYTF. The CDR3 DNA reads TGTGCCAGTAGTATAAGCAGCGAAACTAACTATGGCTACACCTTC. This sequence joins TRBV19 and TRBJ1-2, with D unresolved. V was clipped by 2 bases and J by 0 bases, with 10 bases between them. This CDR3 is built from 15 residues. CDR1 and CDR2 (germline): LNHDA, SQIVND (reference sequence). Full variable domain (remainder filled in from reference TRBV19 and TRBJ1-2): DGGITQSPKYLFRKEGQNVTLSCEQNLNHDAMYWYRQDPGQGLRLIYYSQIVNDFQKGDIAEGYSVSREKKESFPLTVTSAQKNPTAFYLCASSISSETNYGYTFGSGTRLTVV.

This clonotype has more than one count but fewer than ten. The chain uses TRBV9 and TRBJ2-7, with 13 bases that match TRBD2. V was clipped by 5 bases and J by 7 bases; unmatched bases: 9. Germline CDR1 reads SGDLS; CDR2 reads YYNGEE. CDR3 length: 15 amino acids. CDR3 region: CASSFTGLAGAEQYF. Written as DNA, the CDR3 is TGTGCCAGCAGTTTCACTGGACTAGCGGGAGCTGAGCAGTACTTC. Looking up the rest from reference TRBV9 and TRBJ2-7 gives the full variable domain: DSGVTQTPKHLITATGQRVTLRCSPRSGDLSVYWYQQSLDQGLQFLIQYYNGEERAKGNILERFSAQQFPDLHSELNLSSLELGDSALYFCASSFTGLAGAEQYFGPGTRLTVT.

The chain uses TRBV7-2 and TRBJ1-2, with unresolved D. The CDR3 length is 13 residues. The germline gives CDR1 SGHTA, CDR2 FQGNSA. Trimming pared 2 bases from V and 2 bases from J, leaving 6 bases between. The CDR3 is CASSLKRNYGYTF. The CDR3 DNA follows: TGTGCCAGCAGCTTAAAACGGAACTATGGCTACACCTTC.

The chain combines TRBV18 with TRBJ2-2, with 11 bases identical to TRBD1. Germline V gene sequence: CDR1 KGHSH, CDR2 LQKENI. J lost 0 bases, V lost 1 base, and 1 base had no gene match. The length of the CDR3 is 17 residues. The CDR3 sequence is CASSPRDRGSNTGELFF. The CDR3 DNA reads TGTGCCAGCTCACCACGGGACAGGGGGTCGAACACCGGGGAGCTGTTTTTT.

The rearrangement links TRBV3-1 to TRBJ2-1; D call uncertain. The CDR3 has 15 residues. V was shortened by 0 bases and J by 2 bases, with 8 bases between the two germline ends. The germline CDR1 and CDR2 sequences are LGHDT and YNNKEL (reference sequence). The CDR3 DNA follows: TGTGCCAGCAGCCAAGATGGCAGCACCTACAATGAGCAGTTCTTC. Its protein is CASSQDGSTYNEQFF.

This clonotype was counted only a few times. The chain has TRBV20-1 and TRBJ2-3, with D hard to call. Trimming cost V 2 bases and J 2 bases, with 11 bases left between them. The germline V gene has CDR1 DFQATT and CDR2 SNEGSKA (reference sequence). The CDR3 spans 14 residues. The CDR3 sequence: CSARRLSSTDTQYF. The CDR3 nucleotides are TGCAGTGCTAGACGACTCTCCTCCACAGATACGCAGTATTTT.

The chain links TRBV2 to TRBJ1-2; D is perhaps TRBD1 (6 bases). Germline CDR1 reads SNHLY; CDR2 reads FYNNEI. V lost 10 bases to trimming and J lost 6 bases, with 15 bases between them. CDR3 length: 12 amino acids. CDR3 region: CAIRTDEDGYTF. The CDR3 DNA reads TGTGCCATCCGGACAGATGAGGATGGCTACACCTTC.

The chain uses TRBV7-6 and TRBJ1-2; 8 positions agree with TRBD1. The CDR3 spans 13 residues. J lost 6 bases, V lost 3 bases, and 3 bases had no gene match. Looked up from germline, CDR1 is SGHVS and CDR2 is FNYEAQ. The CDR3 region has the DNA TGTGCCAGCAGCTTTACAGGGGGGCATGGCTACACCTTC. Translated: CASSFTGGHGYTF.

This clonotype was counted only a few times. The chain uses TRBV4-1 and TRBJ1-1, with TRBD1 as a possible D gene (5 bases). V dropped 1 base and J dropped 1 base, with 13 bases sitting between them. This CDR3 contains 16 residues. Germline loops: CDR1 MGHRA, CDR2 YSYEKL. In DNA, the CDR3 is TGCGCCAGCAGCCAAGGGGCCAGGGACGGGAACACTGAAGCTTTCTTT. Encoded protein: CASSQGARDGNTEAFF.

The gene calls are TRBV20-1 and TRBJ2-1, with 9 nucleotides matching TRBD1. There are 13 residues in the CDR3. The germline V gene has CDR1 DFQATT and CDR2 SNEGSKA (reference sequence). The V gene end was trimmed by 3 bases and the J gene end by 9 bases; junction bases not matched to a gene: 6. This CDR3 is CSARAGQGTEQFF. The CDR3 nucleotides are TGCAGTGCTAGGGCTGGACAGGGGACTGAGCAGTTCTTC.

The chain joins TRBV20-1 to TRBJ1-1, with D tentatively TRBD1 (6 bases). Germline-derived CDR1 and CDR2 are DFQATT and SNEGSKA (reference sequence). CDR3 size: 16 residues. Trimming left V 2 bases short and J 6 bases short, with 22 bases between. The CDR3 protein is CSARPRDTNWRAEAFF. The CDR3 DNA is TGCAGTGCTAGACCCCGGGACACAAATTGGAGGGCTGAAGCTTTCTTT.

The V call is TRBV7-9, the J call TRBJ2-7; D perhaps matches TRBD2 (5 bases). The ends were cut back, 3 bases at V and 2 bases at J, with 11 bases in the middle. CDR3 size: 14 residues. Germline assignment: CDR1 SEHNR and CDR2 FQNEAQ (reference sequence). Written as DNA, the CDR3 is TGTGCCAGCAGCTTGTCTAGCCATACCTACGAGCAGTACTTC. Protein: CASSLSSHTYEQYF.

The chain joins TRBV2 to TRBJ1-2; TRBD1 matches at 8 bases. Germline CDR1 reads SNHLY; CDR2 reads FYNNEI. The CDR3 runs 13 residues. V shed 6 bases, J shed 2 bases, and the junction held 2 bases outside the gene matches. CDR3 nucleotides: TGTGCCAGCAGGAACAGGGGGAACTATGGCTACACCTTC. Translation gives CASRNRGNYGYTF.